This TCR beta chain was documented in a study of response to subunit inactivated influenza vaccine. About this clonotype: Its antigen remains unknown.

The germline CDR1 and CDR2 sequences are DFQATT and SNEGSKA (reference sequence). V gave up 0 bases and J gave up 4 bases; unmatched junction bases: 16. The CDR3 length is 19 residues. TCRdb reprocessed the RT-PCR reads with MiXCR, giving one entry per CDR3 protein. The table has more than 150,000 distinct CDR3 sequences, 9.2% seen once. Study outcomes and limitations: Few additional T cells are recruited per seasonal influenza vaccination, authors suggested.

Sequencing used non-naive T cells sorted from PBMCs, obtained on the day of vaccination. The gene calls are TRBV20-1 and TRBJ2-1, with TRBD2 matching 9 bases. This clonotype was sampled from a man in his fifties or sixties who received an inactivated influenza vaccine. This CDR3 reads CSARDRPWRGRDRYNEQFF. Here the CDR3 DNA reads TGCAGTGCTAGAGACCGGCCGTGGCGCGGGAGGGACCGATACAATGAGCAGTTCTTC.